This paragraph reports one T cell receptor (beta chain). Its antigen is currently unknown. With constant-segment primers, 5'RACE yielded cDNA libraries of TCR alpha and TCR beta that carried sample barcodes and UMIs. TCRdb processed the 5' RACE reads anew with MiXCR; each CDR3 protein has one entry. The sample contains about 560,000 distinct CDR3 sequences, 15% to 20% of which appear only once. This sample stems from a study of T-cell memory formation after mild COVID-19. In germline, CDR1 is LNHDA, CDR2 SQIVND (reference sequence). The CDR3 is 16 residues long. V gave up 4 bases and J gave up 1 base, with 17 bases separating them. Study-wide results and limits: A second wave expanding day 15 to 37 was CD4+-biased; contracting clones were balanced. Within pre-infection memory, some responding clones were found, suggesting cross-reactive memory joined. Mostly located in CM and EM were contracting CD4+ clones, with contracting CD8+ clones located in EMRA.

This chain links TRBV19 with TRBJ2-7; D possibly uses TRBD1 or TRBD2 (5 bases each). The sequencing sample was made of PBMCs or a T cell subset sorted from them (not recorded which). The receptor's source is an adult woman who had mild COVID-19 (a few samples of this study predate the infection). Cell type and time point are not known. CDR3 sequence: CASSTGAGTGSYEQYF. The CDR3 bases are TGTGCCAGTAGTACCGGGGCAGGGACGGGATCCTACGAGCAGTACTTC.